What follows describes a single T cell receptor beta chain. Which antigen it targets is not known. Base quality data are lacking; no much larger clone is found one base away. TCRbeta CDR3 regions were amplified from genomic DNA by means of the immunoSEQ Assay, a bias-controlled multiplex PCR. In the source study's methods: Within the assay, amplification of reference gene primers was used to estimate how many nucleated cells each sample contained. To quantify the absolute abundance of each unique TCRbeta CDR3 rearrangement, sequence reads were collapsed and filtered. For each sample, productive Simpson clonality was calculated by taking the square root of Simpson's diversity index across productive rearrangements. TCRdb retrieved this table from immuneACCESS and kept in-frame rearrangements only. Not all clones are present; in checked studies, unresolved V genes account for under half, and no reason is known for the remainder. V and J calls and clone size are as listed in that table; D and trimming were resolved from the DNA. Recorded for this sample are approximately 470,000 clones; about nine tenths of them occurred a single time. Together, the top ten hold approximately 0.7% of the sample.

Trimming removed 0 bases from V and 6 bases from J, leaving 14 bases between the germline ends. For CDR1 and CDR2, the germline V gene lists LGHNA and YNFKEQ. Its CDR3 holds 15 amino acids, cysteine through phenylalanine. Only the CDR3 region is kept as DNA, spanning 45 bases read in frame from base 1. Participants in the prospective study were aged roughly 18 to 100 years, lived in about two dozen United States geographic areas, and enrolled through a virtual design. Cohort assignment in the prospective study relied on participant-reported clinical history from a screening survey and a study questionnaire. Recovered participants in ImmuneRACE Cohort 3 were defined as having two consecutive negative NP/OP PCR tests, clearance from a healthcare professional, or resolution of symptoms. Each participant in the prospective study had whole blood, serum and a nasopharyngeal or oropharyngeal swab collected by mobile phlebotomists. Prospective study participants could optionally give additional blood draws and questionnaires over a roughly two-month period. Blood samples from the prospective study were shipped frozen or at room temperature prior to DNA extraction.

This entry belongs to a study of blood T cell repertoires in COVID-19 (dated by TCRdb to about 2020). General notes on the study: Samples from collaborators originated in the United States, Italy and Spain and spanned both the acute and convalescent phases of COVID-19. The material from the prospective study consisted of cDNA or gDNA derived from T cells, B-cell-depleted T cells, or PBMCs. The dataset comprised deeply sampled blood TCRbeta repertoires from subjects exposed to, actively infected with, or recovered from COVID-19. A freely available public database, intended as a resource for researchers studying the immune response to SARS-CoV-2, is where the repertoires were released. Samples came from the ongoing ImmuneRACE study (first 160 participants) plus 1,254 subjects from 6 global collaborators. Nearly every sample came with metadata listing a de-identified subject ID, COVID-19 status, age in years and sex. Where available, HLA class I and class II types were obtained from metadata supplied by the sample provider rather than from assay-based typing. Broader findings and caveats from the paper: The quantity of clinical and demographic metadata differed by source and by participant and was supplied without curation.

Sequenced material: PBMCs or T cells enriched from blood (not recorded which). The receptor comes from a young woman who had recovered from COVID-19. The rearrangement combines TRBV4-2 with TRBJ1-1, with the D gene uncertain. The DNA is as follows: TGTGCCAGCAGCCAAGAAGAACGGGGAGGAGCTGAAGCTTTCTTT. Its protein product is CASSQEERGGAEAFF.